These 32 T cell receptor beta chains originate from one sample sequenced in a study of T cells in Graves' hyperthyroidism and ophthalmopathy. Template material for amplifying TCR beta CDR3 regions consisted of RNA transcripts. The HTBI primer set served for first-round RT-PCR of the TCR CDR3. TCRdb re-called the multiplex PCR reads through MiXCR, storing one row per CDR3 protein. The repertoire holds about 250,000 distinct CDR3 sequences, with approximately 24% as singletons. Sequenced material: blood. The origin of the receptors is a woman aged 35 to 49 with Graves' ophthalmopathy.

This clonotype was seen ten or more times. The CDR3 DNA follows: TGTGCCAGCATCTGGACCGCTAGGGGTGAAGCTTTCTTT. Its protein is CASIWTARGEAFF. The rearrangement links TRBV12-3 or TRBV12-4 to TRBJ1-1; a weak D match, TRBD1 (5 bases). Trimming took 7 bases from V and 7 from J, leaving 16 bases between them. The CDR3 is 13 residues long.

CDR3 DNA: TGTGCCAGCAGTGAAGCGCGGGGAGAGGGCGGCTACACCTTC. Translated, it gives CASSEARGEGGYTF. V is TRBV2 and J is TRBJ1-2; D unclear. V shed 0 bases and J shed 8 bases, with 13 bases lying between them. The CDR3 length is 14 residues. Germline CDR1 reads SNHLY; CDR2 reads FYNNEI.

This clonotype appeared many times. This chain joins TRBV6-5 and TRBJ2-2; 8 nucleotides align to TRBD2. CDR3 length: 17 amino acids. V shed 2 bases, J shed 4 bases, and the junction held 9 bases outside the gene matches. CDR1 and CDR2 from the germline V gene are MNHEY and SVGAGI. CDR3 DNA: TGTGCCAGCAGTTACGCCTGGGGACTAGAGGTCACCGGGGAGCTGTTTTTT. It yields the protein CASSYAWGLEVTGELFF.

This clonotype occurred many times. The chain recombines TRBV25-1 with TRBJ2-7; TRBD2 matches at 9 bases. This CDR3 is 13 amino acids long. The germline V gene encodes CDR1 MGHDK and CDR2 SYGVNS. Losses at the gene ends were 11 bases for V and 4 bases for J; bases not matched to a gene: 9. The CDR3 region has the DNA TGTGCCTCCGGGCTAGCGGGGAGTTACGAGCAGTACTTC. Its protein is CASGLAGSYEQYF.

The V call is TRBV12-3 or TRBV12-4, the J call TRBJ1-2, with 11 positions matching TRBD1. The junction had 15 bases not matched to a gene; V was cut back by 6 bases and J by 3 bases. This CDR3 has 18 amino acids. CDR3 protein: CASRRLGQGGSGDYGYTF. CDR3 bases: TGTGCCAGCAGGAGATTGGGACAGGGGGGTTCTGGGGACTATGGCTACACCTTC.

CDR3 nucleotide sequence: TGTGCCAGTAGTACCATGGCGGGTCGGGGGACTGAAGCTTTCTTT. Its translation is CASSTMAGRGTEAFF. The chain has TRBV19 and TRBJ1-1; D is perhaps TRBD1 (5 bases). Looked up from germline, CDR1 is LNHDA and CDR2 is SQIVND (reference sequence). Trimming stripped 4 bases from V and 5 bases from J, with 17 bases between. The CDR3 runs to 15 residues.

This clonotype was seen ten or more times. V gene TRBV7-2 combines with J gene TRBJ2-4; D might be TRBD1 (5 bases). Germline CDR1 is SGHTA and CDR2 is FQGNSA. Trimming left V 5 bases short and J 11 bases short, with 13 bases between. The CDR3 is 12 amino acids. The CDR3 spells CASSPDSSLQYF. CDR3 DNA: TGTGCCAGCAGCCCCGACAGTTCCCTTCAGTACTTC.

This clonotype came up many times. This chain links TRBV19 with TRBJ2-7; 7 bases match TRBD1. Germline V gene sequence: CDR1 LNHDA, CDR2 SQIVND (reference sequence). With 1 base clipped from V and 3 bases from J, the junction kept 6 bases outside the gene matches. CDR3 length: 15 amino acids. The CDR3 coding sequence is TGTGCCAGTAGTATAGTCGAACAGGGGATCTACGAGCAGTACTTC. Its protein is CASSIVEQGIYEQYF.

In its sample, this clonotype was seen a few times. CDR3 bases: TGTGCCAGCAGTCCGACTGCGAATTCACCCCTCCACTTT. This gives the protein CASSPTANSPLHF. V and J are TRBV12-3 or TRBV12-4 and TRBJ1-6; D not certain. Trimming cost V 5 bases and J 7 bases, with 9 bases left between them. The CDR3 consists of 13 residues.

This clonotype was seen many times. This chain links TRBV20-1 with TRBJ1-3; D not certain. CDR3 size: 14 residues. The ends were cut back, 5 bases at V and 0 bases at J, with 11 bases in the middle. Germline CDR1 is DFQATT and CDR2 is SNEGSKA (reference sequence). This CDR3 reads CSAPDTFSGNTIYF. CDR3 DNA: TGCAGTGCTCCCGACACGTTCTCTGGAAACACCATATATTTT.

Ten or more counts support this clonotype. V gene TRBV5-1 combines with J gene TRBJ2-7, with 7 bases aligning to TRBD2. CDR3 length: 14 residues. CDR1 and CDR2 from the germline V gene are SGHRS and YFSETQ. With V trimmed by 2 bases and J by 5 bases, 7 bases remained unmatched. Here the CDR3 reads CASSLTPGTNEQYF. CDR3 nucleotide sequence: TGCGCCAGCAGCTTAACTCCCGGGACTAACGAGCAGTACTTC.

The genes are TRBV28 and TRBJ2-7; maybe TRBD1 (6 bases). The DNA matches TRBJ2-1 better at its end, which makes the J call doubtful. This CDR3 has 16 amino acids. Germline V gene sequence: CDR1 MDHEN, CDR2 SYDVKM. CDR3 coding DNA: TGTGCCAGCAGTTTCGGTTCGGCACAGGGTTATTTAGGGCAGTTCTTC. Protein sequence: CASSFGSAQGYLGQFF.

CDR3 protein: CASSLVPQYEQYF. In nucleotides, the CDR3 is TGTGCCAGCAGCTTAGTTCCTCAATACGAGCAGTACTTC. This rearrangement joins TRBV7-2 to TRBJ2-7; D unclear. The V gene's germline CDR1 is SGHTA and CDR2 FQGNSA. The CDR3 runs to 13 residues. Trimming removed 1 base at V and 4 bases at J, with 8 bases between.

The DNA of the CDR3 is TGTGCCAGCAACAACAGGGATACCTACGAGCAGTACTTC. Translating gives CASNNRDTYEQYF. J is TRBJ2-7 and V is TRBV7-2; tentative D call: TRBD1 (6 bases). The CDR3 loop spans 13 amino acids. Trimming pared 7 bases from V and 2 bases from J, leaving 12 bases between. CDR1 is SGHTA and CDR2 is FQGNSA in the germline V gene.

This clonotype was counted ten times or more. The rearrangement links TRBV6-1 to TRBJ2-1, with 13 nucleotides matching TRBD2. Germline lookup yields CDR1 MNHNS and CDR2 SASEGT. This CDR3 region has 18 residues. The ends lost 5 bases at V and 7 bases at J; junction bases unmatched: 14. CDR3 nucleotides: TGTGCCAGCAGTACGTCAACTAGCGGGAGGGCCGGTACGAATGAGCAGTTCTTC. As protein: CASSTSTSGRAGTNEQFF.

This clonotype was observed at least ten times. The chain employs TRBV7-2 and TRBJ1-1; D is possibly TRBD1 (6 bases). Germline V gene lookup returns CDR1 SGHTA and CDR2 FQGNSA. V was cut by 1 base and J by 7 bases, with 16 bases left in between. This CDR3 spans 15 amino acids. Here the CDR3 reads CASSLGGGTGLEAFF. The CDR3 nucleotides are TGTGCCAGCAGCTTAGGCGGGGGCACGGGGCTTGAAGCTTTCTTT.

This clonotype turned up a few times. The chain is built from TRBV3-1 and TRBJ1-2; D is ambiguous. CDR1 is LGHDT, CDR2 YNNKEL, per germline (reference sequence). This CDR3 is 15 amino acids long. Trimming stripped 1 base from V and 1 base from J, with 10 bases between. The CDR3 sequence: CASSQGGLINYGYTF. The DNA of the CDR3 is TGTGCCAGCAGCCAAGGCGGCCTTATTAACTATGGCTACACCTTC.

There are many counts of this clonotype. The V call is TRBV18, the J call TRBJ2-7; D possibly uses TRBD1 or TRBD2 (5 bases each). V lost 4 bases and J lost 3, with 13 bases in between. This CDR3 spans 14 amino acids. The germline gives CDR1 KGHSH, CDR2 LQKENI. The CDR3, as DNA: TGTGCCAGCTCACGGGACCGAGAGAACTACGAGCAGTACTTC. It encodes CASSRDRENYEQYF.

V usage is TRBV30 and J usage is TRBJ1-5; D not certain. Germline CDR1 reads GTSNPN; CDR2 reads SVGIG (reference sequence). Trimming pared 1 base from V and 7 bases from J, leaving 11 bases between. The CDR3 spans 13 residues. For the CDR3, the DNA is TGTGCCTGGAGTGATGGGCCGCGACAGCCCCAGCATTTT. Residues: CAWSDGPRQPQHF.

This clonotype showed up many times. This chain links TRBV12-3 or TRBV12-4 with TRBJ2-7, with D possibly matching TRBD2 (5 bases). This CDR3 spans 14 amino acids. Trimming shortened V by 5 bases and J by 7 bases, and 18 bases separated the two germline ends. As DNA, the CDR3 is TGTGCCAGCAGTCGTTCGACGGACTCGGGGGAGCAGTACTTC. Protein sequence: CASSRSTDSGEQYF.

This clonotype was counted many times. The gene calls are TRBV6-5 and TRBJ1-6; possibly TRBD1 for D (5 bases). Germline V gene sequence: CDR1 MNHEY, CDR2 SVGAGI. The CDR3 has 19 residues. V lost 4 bases and J lost 10, with 29 bases in between. CDR3 loop: CASSWGWYSQVAQESPLHF. CDR3 DNA sequence: TGTGCCAGCAGTTGGGGCTGGTACAGCCAAGTAGCCCAGGAGTCACCCCTCCACTTT.

In its sample, this clonotype was seen many times. J is TRBJ2-7 and V is TRBV6-2 or TRBV6-3; D might be TRBD1 (5 bases). V was pared by 2 bases and J by 1 base, with 6 bases between. Germline V gene data show CDR1 as MNHEY and CDR2 as SVGEGT. This CDR3 comprises 13 residues. The CDR3 sequence is CASSYDRSYEQYF. CDR3 DNA: TGTGCCAGCAGTTACGACAGATCCTACGAGCAGTACTTC.

The sample holds many counts of this clonotype. Germline and junction disagree at one end, which may indicate a read error. V and J are TRBV5-4 and TRBJ2-3; weak D call: TRBD2 (7 bases). This CDR3 has 14 amino acids. Germline V lookup: CDR1 SGHNT, CDR2 YYREEE (reference sequence). The CDR3: CASTLGGLGDTQYF. The DNA of the CDR3 is TGTGCCAGCACCTTGGGGGGGCTGGGGGATACGCAGTATTTT.

The V and J genes are TRBV7-8 and TRBJ1-1; 7 bases align to TRBD1. V shed 5 bases, J shed 0 bases, and the junction held 6 bases outside the gene matches. Germline V lookup: CDR1 SGHVS, CDR2 FQNEAQ. This CDR3 spans 15 amino acids. CDR3 coding DNA: TGTGCCAGCAGCCCACCTACAGGGGTGAACACTGAAGCTTTCTTT. The encoded protein is CASSPPTGVNTEAFF.

In this sample, this clonotype turned up many times. CDR3 residues: CASSPTSGTETQYF. CDR3 in DNA: TGTGCCAGCTCACCCACTAGCGGGACCGAGACCCAGTACTTC. The chain is built from TRBV18 and TRBJ2-5, with 10 positions matching TRBD2. The germline V gene encodes CDR1 KGHSH and CDR2 LQKENI. The CDR3 spans 14 residues. After removal of 3 bases from V and 5 bases from J, the junction contained 3 bases not matched to a gene.

This clonotype was counted many times. The rearrangement joins TRBV13 to TRBJ2-5, with D possibly called TRBD1 or TRBD2 (5 bases each). The CDR3 has 16 amino acids. Trimming pared 5 bases from V and 0 bases from J, leaving 16 bases between. CDR1 is PRHDT, CDR2 FYEKMQ, per germline (reference sequence). The CDR3 loop is CASSVTGTEHQETQYF. The DNA of the CDR3 is TGTGCCAGCAGCGTAACCGGGACGGAGCACCAAGAGACCCAGTACTTC.

This rearrangement joins TRBV7-2 to TRBJ2-7, with D hard to call. V lost 2 bases to trimming and J lost 1 base, with 12 bases between them. The CDR3 is made up of 15 amino acids. The V gene's germline CDR1 is SGHTA and CDR2 FQGNSA. The CDR3 region is CASSLSPLPSYEQYF. For the CDR3, the DNA is TGTGCCAGCAGCTTATCCCCACTACCTTCCTACGAGCAGTACTTC. The full variable domain, its missing parts supplied by reference TRBV7-2 and TRBJ2-7, is GAGVSQSPSNKVTEKGKDVELRCDPISGHTALYWYRQSLGQGLEFLIYFQGNSAPDKSGLPSDRFSAERTGGSVSTLTIQRTQQEDSAVYLCASSLSPLPSYEQYFGPGTRLTVT.

This clonotype was recorded many times. The chain has TRBV2 and TRBJ2-5; 8 bases are shared with TRBD2. The germline V gene has CDR1 SNHLY and CDR2 FYNNEI. The CDR3 runs 13 residues. Trimming removed 8 bases from V and 5 bases from J; junction bases left unmatched: 7. CDR3 loop: CASSREGGETQYF. CDR3 nucleotides: TGTGCCAGCTCCCGGGAGGGGGGTGAGACCCAGTACTTC.

The chain has TRBV2 and TRBJ1-2; D gene uncertain. Germline CDR1 is SNHLY and CDR2 is FYNNEI. With 4 bases removed from V and 4 bases from J, the gap between germline ends came to 10 bases. The length of the CDR3 is 13 residues. This CDR3 reads CASSVDLSYGYTF. Written as DNA, the CDR3 is TGTGCCAGCAGTGTGGATCTCAGCTATGGCTACACCTTC.

This clonotype was found many times. The V call is TRBV2, the J call TRBJ1-1; no firm D call. From germline, CDR1 is SNHLY and CDR2 FYNNEI. Trimming removed 8 bases from V and 1 base from J, with 14 bases in between. The CDR3 runs 14 residues. The CDR3 DNA reads as TGTGCCAGCTCCTCCCTAATGACGAACACTGAAGCTTTCTTT. This gives the protein CASSSLMTNTEAFF.

The V and J genes are TRBV12-3 or TRBV12-4 and TRBJ2-7; TRBD2 matches 8 bases. The CDR3 extends over 13 amino acids. CDR3 sequence reads: CATGTSGTYEQYF. CDR3 bases: TGTGCTACCGGAACTAGCGGCACCTACGAGCAGTACTTC.

Details on this clonotype: This may stem from a read error, because a much larger clone lies one nucleotide away. The CDR3 does not end in the conserved phenylalanine or tryptophan, so this is likely a read error. This sequence joins TRBV6-1 and TRBJ2-7; 9 bases align to TRBD2. Germline CDR1 reads MNHNS; CDR2 reads SASEGT. The CDR3 is made up of 15 amino acids. J lost 5 bases, V lost 2 bases, and 7 bases had no gene match. Written as DNA, the CDR3 is TGTGCCAGCAGTGAATTCGATATAGCGGGAGACGAGCAGTACATC. It encodes CASSEFDIAGDEQYI.